The sequence of this TCR beta chain was determined in a study of early T cells in non-severe SARS-CoV-2 infection. TCRdb re-derived calls from the 5' RACE reads in MiXCR, one entry per CDR3 protein. The repertoire holds 25,000 to 30,000 distinct CDR3 sequences, with 4.5% to 5.5% as singletons. V was clipped by 3 bases and J by 5 bases, with 17 bases between them. CDR1 is DFQATT, CDR2 SNEGSKA, per germline (reference sequence). The length of the CDR3 is 16 residues. This clonotype has a count of ten or more. The chain has TRBV20-1 and TRBJ1-6; a weak D match, TRBD1 (5 bases). Material: whole blood. The TCR originated in an adult who was a healthcare worker with PCR-confirmed SARS-CoV-2 infection or an uninfected control (not recorded which). CDR3 DNA: TGCAGTGCTAGTAATCGGGACCGTTACAATAATTCACCCCTCCACTTT. As protein: CSASNRDRYNNSPLHF.